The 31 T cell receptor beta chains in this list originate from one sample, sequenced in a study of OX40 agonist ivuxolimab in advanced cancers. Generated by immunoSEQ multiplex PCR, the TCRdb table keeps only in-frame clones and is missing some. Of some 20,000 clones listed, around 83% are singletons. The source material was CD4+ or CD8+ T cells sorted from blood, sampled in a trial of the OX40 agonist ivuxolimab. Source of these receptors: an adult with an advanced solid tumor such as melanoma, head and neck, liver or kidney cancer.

CDR3 in amino acids: CASSQERGLSYEQYF. CDR3 sequence (DNA): TGTGCCAGCAGCCAAGAGCGTGGGCTCTCCTACGAGCAGTACTTC. The chain joins TRBV4-2 to TRBJ2-7; no firm D call. V was clipped by 0 bases and J by 0 bases, with 9 bases between them. CDR3 length equals 15 residues. Per the germline V gene, CDR1 is LGHNA and CDR2 is YNFKEQ.

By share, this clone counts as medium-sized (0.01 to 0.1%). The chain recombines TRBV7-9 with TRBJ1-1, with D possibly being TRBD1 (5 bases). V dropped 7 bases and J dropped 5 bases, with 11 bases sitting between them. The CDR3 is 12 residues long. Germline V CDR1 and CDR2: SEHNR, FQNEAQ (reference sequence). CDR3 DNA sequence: TGTGCCAGCACCCCAGGGTTAACTGAAGCTTTCTTT. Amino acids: CASTPGLTEAFF.

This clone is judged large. In nucleotides, the CDR3 is TGTGCCAGCAGCTTATGGGGGGAGAGCAATCAGCCCCAGCATTTT. Its translation is CASSLWGESNQPQHF. The gene calls are TRBV7-8 and TRBJ1-5; the D gene is possibly TRBD1 (5 bases). CDR1 is SGHVS, CDR2 FQNEAQ, per germline. The CDR3 totals 15 residues. The V gene lost 2 bases and the J gene lost 1 base, with 9 bases spanning the gap.

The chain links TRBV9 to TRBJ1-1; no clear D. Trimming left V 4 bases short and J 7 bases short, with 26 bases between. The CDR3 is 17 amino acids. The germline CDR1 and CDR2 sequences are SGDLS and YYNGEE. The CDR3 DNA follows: TGTGCCAGCAGCCCCCTGGGGAGGGCTTATCTTAATATTGAAGCTTTCTTT. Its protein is CASSPLGRAYLNIEAFF.

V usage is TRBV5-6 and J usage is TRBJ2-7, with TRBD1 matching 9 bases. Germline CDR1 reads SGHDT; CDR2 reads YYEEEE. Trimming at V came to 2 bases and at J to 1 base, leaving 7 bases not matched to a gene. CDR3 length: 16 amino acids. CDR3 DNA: TGTGCCAGCAGCTTATCGACCGGGACAGGGTCCTACGAGCAGTACTTC. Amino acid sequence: CASSLSTGTGSYEQYF.

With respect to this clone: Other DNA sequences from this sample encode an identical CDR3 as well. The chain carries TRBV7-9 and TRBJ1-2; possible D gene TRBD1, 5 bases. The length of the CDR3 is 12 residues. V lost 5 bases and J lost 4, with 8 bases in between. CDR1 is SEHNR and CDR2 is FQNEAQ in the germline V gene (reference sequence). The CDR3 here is CASSAGAYGYTF. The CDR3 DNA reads TGTGCCAGCAGCGCCGGGGCCTATGGCTACACCTTC. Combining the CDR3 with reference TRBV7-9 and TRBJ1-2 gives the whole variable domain DTGVSQNPRHKITKRGQNVTFRCDPISEHNRLYWYRQTLGQGPEFLTYFQNEAQLEKSRLLSDRFSAERPKGSFSTLEIQRTEQGDSAMYLCASSAGAYGYTFGSGTRLTVV.

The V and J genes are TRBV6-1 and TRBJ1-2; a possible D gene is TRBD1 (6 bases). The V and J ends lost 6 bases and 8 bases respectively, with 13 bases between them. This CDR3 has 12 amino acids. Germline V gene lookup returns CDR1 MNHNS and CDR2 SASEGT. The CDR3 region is CASRAGVNGYTF. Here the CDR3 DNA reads TGTGCCAGCAGGGCAGGGGTGAACGGCTACACCTTC.

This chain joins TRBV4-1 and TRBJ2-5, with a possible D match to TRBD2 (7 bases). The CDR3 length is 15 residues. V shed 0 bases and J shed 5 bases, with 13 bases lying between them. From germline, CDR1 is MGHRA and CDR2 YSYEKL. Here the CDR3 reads CASSQEGGGDETQYF. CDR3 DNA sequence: TGCGCCAGCAGCCAAGAAGGGGGGGGCGATGAGACCCAGTACTTC.

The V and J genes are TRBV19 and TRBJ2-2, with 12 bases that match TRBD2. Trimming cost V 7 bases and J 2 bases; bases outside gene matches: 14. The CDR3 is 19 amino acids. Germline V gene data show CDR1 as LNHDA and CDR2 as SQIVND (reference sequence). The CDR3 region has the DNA TGTGCCAGTATCGGGGTGACTAGCGGGAGCGGTTTCAACACCGGGGAGCTGTTTTTT. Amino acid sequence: CASIGVTSGSGFNTGELFF.

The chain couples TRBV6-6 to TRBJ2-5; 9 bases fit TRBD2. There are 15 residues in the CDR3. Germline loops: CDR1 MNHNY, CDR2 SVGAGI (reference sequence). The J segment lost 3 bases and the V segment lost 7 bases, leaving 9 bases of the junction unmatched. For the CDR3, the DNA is TGTGCCAGCATCGATAGCGGGAGAGGCAAAGAGACCCAGTACTTC. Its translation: CASIDSGRGKETQYF.

The CDR3 is CASSLGQGANYGYTF. In nucleotides, the CDR3 is TGTGCCAGCAGCTTAGGACAGGGAGCTAACTATGGCTACACCTTC. The rearrangement uses TRBV13 and TRBJ1-2; D is perhaps TRBD1 (6 bases). Germline V gives CDR1 PRHDT, CDR2 FYEKMQ (reference sequence). This CDR3 contains 15 residues. V was pared by 0 bases and J by 0 bases, with 8 bases between.

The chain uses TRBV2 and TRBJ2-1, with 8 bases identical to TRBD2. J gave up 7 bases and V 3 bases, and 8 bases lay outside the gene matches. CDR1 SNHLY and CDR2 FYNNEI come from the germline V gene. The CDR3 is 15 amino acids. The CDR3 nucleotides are TGTGCCAGCAGTGATCTGCCGGGAGGGTCGAATGAGCAGTTCTTC. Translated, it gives CASSDLPGGSNEQFF.

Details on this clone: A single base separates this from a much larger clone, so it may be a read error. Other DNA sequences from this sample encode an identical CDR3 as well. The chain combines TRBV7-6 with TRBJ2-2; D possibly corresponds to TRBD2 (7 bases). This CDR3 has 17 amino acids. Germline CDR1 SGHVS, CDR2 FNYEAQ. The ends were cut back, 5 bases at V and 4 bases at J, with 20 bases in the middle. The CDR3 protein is CASSLLAWGGATGELFF. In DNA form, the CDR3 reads TGTGCCAGCAGCCTACTCGCTTGGGGGGGGGCCACCGGGGAGCTGTTTTTT.

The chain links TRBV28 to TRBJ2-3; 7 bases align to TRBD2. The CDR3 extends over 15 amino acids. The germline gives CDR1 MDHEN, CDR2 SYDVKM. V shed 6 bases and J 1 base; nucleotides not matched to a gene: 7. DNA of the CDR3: TGTGCCAGCAGCCCCTTTCTAGCGGGCACAGATACGCAGTATTTT. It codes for CASSPFLAGTDTQYF.

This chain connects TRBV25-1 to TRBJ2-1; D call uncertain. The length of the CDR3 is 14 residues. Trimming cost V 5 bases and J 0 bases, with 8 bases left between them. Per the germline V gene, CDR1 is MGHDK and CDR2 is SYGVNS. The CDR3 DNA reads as TGTGCCAGCAGTCTAACGGTCTCCTACAATGAGCAGTTCTTC. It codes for CASSLTVSYNEQFF. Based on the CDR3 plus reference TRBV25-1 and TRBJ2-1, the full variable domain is EADIYQTPRYLVIGTGKKITLECSQTMGHDKMYWYQQDPGMELHLIHYSYGVNSTEKGDLSSESTVSRIRTEHFPLTLESARPSHTSQYLCASSLTVSYNEQFFGPGTRLTVL.

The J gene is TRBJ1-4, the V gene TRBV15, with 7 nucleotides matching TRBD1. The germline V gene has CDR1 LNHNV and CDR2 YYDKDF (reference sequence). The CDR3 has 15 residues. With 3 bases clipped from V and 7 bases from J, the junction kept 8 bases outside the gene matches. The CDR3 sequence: CATSREKGAIEKLFF. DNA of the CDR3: TGTGCCACCAGCAGGGAAAAGGGGGCTATTGAAAAACTGTTTTTT.

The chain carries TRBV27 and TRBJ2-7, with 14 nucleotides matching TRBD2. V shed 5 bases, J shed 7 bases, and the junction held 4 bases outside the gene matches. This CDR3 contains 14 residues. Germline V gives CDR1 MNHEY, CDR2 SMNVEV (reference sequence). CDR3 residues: CASSHGTSGSEQYF. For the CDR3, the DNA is TGTGCCAGCAGTCACGGGACTAGCGGGAGTGAGCAGTACTTC.

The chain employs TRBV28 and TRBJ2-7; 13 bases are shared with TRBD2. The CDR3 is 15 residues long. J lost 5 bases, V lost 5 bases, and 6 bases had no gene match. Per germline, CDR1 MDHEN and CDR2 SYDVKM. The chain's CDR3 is CASSLLAGGPNEQYF. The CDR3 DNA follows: TGTGCCAGCAGTCTACTAGCGGGAGGGCCCAACGAGCAGTACTTC.

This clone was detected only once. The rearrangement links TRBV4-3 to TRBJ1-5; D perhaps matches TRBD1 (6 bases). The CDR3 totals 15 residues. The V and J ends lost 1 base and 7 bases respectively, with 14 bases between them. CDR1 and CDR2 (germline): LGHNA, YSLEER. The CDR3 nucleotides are TGCGCCAGCAGCCAAGGGAATAGGGGGGACCAGCCCCAGCATTTT. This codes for CASSQGNRGDQPQHF.

The CDR3 region is CASSLGAGGVVTQYF. CDR3 in DNA: TGTGCCAGCAGTTTAGGGGCAGGGGGCGTCGTGACCCAGTACTTC. The rearrangement links TRBV28 to TRBJ2-5; TRBD1 matches at 8 bases. The trim removed 2 bases at V and 7 bases at J, leaving 9 bases unmatched. In germline, CDR1 is MDHEN, CDR2 SYDVKM. This CDR3 has 15 residues.

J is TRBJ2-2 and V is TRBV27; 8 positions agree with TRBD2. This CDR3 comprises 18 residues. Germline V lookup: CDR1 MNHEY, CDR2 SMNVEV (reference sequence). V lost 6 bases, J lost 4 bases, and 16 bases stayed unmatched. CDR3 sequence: CASRRQYSSGPGTGELFF. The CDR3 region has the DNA TGTGCCAGCAGGCGTCAGTATTCTAGCGGGCCGGGCACCGGGGAGCTGTTTTTT.

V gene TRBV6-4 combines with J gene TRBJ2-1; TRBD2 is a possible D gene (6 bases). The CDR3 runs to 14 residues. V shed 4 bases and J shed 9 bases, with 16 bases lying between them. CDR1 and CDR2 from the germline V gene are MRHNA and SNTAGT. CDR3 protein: CASSAGLGGAEQFF. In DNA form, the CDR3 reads TGTGCCAGCAGTGCGGGTCTCGGAGGGGCTGAGCAGTTCTTC.

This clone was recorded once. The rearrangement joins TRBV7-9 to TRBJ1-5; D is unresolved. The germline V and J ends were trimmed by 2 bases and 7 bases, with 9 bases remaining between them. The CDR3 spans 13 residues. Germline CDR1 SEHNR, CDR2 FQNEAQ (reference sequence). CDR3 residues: CASSLSGRQPQHF. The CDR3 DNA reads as TGTGCCAGCAGCTTATCAGGAAGGCAGCCCCAGCATTTT. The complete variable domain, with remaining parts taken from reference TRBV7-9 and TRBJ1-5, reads DTGVSQNPRHKITKRGQNVTFRCDPISEHNRLYWYRQTLGQGPEFLTYFQNEAQLEKSRLLSDRFSAERPKGSFSTLEIQRTEQGDSAMYLCASSLSGRQPQHFGDGTRLSIL.

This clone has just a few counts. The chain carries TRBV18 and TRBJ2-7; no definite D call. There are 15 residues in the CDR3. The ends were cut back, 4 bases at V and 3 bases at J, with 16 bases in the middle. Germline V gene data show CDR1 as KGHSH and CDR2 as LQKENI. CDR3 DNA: TGTGCCAGCTCACGGGTGGAGAGGATCGACTACGAGCAGTACTTC. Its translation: CASSRVERIDYEQYF.

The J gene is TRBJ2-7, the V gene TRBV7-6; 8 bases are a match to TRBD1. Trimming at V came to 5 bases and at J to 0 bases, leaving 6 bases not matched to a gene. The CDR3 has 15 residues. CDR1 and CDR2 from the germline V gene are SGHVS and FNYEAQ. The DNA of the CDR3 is TGTGCCAGCAGCCCTAGGACAGGGAGCTCCTACGAGCAGTACTTC. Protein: CASSPRTGSSYEQYF.

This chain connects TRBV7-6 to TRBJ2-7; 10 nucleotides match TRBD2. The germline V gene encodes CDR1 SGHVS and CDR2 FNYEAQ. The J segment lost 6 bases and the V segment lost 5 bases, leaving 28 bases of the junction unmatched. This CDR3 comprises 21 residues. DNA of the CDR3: TGTGCCAGCAGCCCAACCCCGGGGACAGCCTTAGCGGGAGGCCTCCTCGGCGAGCAGTACTTC. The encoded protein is CASSPTPGTALAGGLLGEQYF.

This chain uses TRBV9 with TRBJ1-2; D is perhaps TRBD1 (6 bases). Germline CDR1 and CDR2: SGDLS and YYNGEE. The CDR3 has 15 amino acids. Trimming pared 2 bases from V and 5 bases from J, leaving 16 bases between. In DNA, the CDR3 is TGTGCCAGCAGCGTCGGGCAGGGGTTTGGGTATGGCTACACCTTC. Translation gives CASSVGQGFGYGYTF.

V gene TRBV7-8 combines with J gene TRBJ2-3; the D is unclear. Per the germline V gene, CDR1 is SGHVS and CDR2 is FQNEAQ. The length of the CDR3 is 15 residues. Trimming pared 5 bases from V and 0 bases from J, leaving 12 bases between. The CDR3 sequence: CASSPTTDSTDTQYF. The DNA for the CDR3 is TGTGCCAGCAGCCCAACCACTGACAGCACAGATACGCAGTATTTT.

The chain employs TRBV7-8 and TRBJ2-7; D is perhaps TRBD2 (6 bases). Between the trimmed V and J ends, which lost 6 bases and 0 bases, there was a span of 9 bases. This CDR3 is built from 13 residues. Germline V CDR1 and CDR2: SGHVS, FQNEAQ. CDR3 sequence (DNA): TGTGCCAGCAGGGGGGAGGACTCCTACGAGCAGTACTTC. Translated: CASRGEDSYEQYF.

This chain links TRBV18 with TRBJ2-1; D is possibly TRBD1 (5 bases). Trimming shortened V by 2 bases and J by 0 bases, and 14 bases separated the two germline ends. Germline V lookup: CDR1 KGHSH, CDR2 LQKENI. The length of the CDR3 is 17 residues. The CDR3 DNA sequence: TGTGCCAGCTCACCATATGACAGCTCGAGCTCCTACAATGAGCAGTTCTTC. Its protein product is CASSPYDSSSSYNEQFF. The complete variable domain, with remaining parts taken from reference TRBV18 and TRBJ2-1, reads NAGVMQNPRHLVRRRGQEARLRCSPMKGHSHVYWYRQLPEEGLKFMVYLQKENIIDESGMPKERFSAEFPKEGPSILRIQQVVRGDSAAYFCASSPYDSSSSYNEQFFGPGTRLTVL.

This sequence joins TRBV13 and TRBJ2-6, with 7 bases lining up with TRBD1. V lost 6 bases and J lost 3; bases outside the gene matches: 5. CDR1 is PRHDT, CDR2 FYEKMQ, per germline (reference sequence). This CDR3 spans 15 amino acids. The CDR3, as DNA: TGTGCCAGCAGGGTAGGGGGCTATGGGGCCAACGTCCTGACTTTC. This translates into CASRVGGYGANVLTF.